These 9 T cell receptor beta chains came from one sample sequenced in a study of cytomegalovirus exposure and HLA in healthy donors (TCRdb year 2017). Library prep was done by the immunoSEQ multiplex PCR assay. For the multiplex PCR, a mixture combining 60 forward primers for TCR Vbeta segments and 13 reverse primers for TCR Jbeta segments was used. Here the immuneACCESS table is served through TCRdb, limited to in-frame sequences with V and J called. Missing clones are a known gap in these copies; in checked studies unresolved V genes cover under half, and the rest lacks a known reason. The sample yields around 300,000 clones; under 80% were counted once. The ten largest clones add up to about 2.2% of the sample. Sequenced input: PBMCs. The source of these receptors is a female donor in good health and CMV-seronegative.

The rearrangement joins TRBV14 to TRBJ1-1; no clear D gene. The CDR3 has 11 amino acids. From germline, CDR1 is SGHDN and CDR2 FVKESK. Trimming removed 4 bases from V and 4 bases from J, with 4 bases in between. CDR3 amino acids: CASSLGTEAFF. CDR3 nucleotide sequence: TGTGCCAGCAGCCTCGGCACTGAAGCTTTCTTT. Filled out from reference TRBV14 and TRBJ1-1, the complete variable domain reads EAGVTQFPSHSVIEKGQTVTLRCDPISGHDNLYWYRRVMGKEIKFLLHFVKESKQDESGMPNNRFLAERTGGTYSTLKVQPAELEDSGVYFCASSLGTEAFFGQGTRLTVV.

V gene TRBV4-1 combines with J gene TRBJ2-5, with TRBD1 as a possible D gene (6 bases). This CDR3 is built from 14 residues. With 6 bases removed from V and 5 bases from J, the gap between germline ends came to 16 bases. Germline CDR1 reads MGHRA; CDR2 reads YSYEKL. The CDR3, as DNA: TGCGCCAGCAGACTGACAGGTACAGGGGAGACCCAGTACTTC. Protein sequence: CASRLTGTGETQYF.

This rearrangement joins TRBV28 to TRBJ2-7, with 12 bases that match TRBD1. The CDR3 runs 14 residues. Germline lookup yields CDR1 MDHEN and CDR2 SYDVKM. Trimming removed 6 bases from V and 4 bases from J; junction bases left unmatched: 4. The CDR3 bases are TGTGCCAGCAGGGGGGACAGGGGGCAGTACGAGCAGTACTTC. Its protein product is CASRGDRGQYEQYF.

CDR3 protein: CASSPGTRQSYNEQFF. Here the CDR3 DNA reads TGTGCCAGCAGCCCTGGGACTAGGCAATCCTACAATGAGCAGTTCTTC. This rearrangement joins TRBV7-8 to TRBJ2-1; TRBD2 agrees at 8 bases. This CDR3 is 16 amino acids long. V was clipped by 5 bases and J by 1 base; unmatched bases: 7. The germline V gene has CDR1 SGHVS and CDR2 FQNEAQ.

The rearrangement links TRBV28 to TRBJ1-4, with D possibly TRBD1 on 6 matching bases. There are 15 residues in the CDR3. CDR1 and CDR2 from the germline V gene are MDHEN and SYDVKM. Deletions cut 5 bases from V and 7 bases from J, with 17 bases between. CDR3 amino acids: CASSTSTGFSEKLFF. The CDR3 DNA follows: TGTGCCAGCAGTACTTCAACAGGGTTTAGTGAAAAACTGTTTTTT.

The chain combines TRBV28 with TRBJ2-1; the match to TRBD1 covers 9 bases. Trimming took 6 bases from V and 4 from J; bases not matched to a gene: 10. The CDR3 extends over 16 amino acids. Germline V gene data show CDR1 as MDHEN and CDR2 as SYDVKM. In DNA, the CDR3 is TGTGCCAGCAGCTTGCCTAGCGGACAGGGGTACAATGAGCAGTTCTTC. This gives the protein CASSLPSGQGYNEQFF.

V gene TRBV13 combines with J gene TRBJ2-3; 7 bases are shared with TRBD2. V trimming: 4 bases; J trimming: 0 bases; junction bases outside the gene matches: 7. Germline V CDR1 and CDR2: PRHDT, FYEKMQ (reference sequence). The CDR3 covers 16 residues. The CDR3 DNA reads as TGTGCCAGCAGCTCAGCTCGCGGGAGTAGCACAGATACGCAGTATTTT. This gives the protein CASSSARGSSTDTQYF. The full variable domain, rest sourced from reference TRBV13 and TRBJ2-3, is AAGVIQSPRHLIKEKRETATLKCYPIPRHDTVYWYQQGPGQDPQFLISFYEKMQSDKGSIPDRFSAQQFSDYHSELNMSSLELGDSALYFCASSSARGSSTDTQYFGPGTRLTVL.

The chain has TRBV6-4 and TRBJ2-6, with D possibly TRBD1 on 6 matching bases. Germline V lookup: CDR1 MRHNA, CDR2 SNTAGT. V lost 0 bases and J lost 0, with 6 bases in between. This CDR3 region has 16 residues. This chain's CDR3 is CASSDSTGSGANVLTF. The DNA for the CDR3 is TGTGCCAGCAGTGACTCGACAGGCTCTGGGGCCAACGTCCTGACTTTC.

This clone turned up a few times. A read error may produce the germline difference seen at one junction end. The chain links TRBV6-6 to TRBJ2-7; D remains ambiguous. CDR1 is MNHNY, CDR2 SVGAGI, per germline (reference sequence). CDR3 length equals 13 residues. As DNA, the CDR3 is TGCCTTTCGGTAGACACCACCACCCACGAGCAGTACTTC. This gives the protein CLSVDTTTHEQYF.